This TCR beta chain was recorded in a study of siplizumab effects on memory and regulatory T cells. The method was immunoSEQ multiplex PCR; TCRdb's version includes in-frame clones alone and lacks a portion of them. Among tens of thousands of clones listed, just over 95% were seen once. Worth noting for this clone: The antigen is undetermined.

General study findings and limits: Alloreactive sequences tracing back to unstimulated CD4+ memory cells were significantly reduced by siplizumab.

The CDR3 runs to 14 residues. V was clipped by 4 bases and J by 5 bases; unmatched bases: 5. Germline V gives CDR1 SGDLS, CDR2 YYNGEE. This rearrangement joins TRBV9 to TRBJ2-7; 11 bases fit TRBD2. This TCR was sampled from a human donor in good health. Material: naive CD8+ T cells sorted from blood. The CDR3 protein is CASSLSGGAHEQYF. In DNA, the CDR3 is TGTGCCAGCAGCCTTAGCGGGGGGGCCCACGAGCAGTACTTC. The whole variable domain, filled in from reference TRBV9 and TRBJ2-7, reads DSGVTQTPKHLITATGQRVTLRCSPRSGDLSVYWYQQSLDQGLQFLIQYYNGEERAKGNILERFSAQQFPDLHSELNLSSLELGDSALYFCASSLSGGAHEQYFGPGTRLTVT.